One and the same sample provided the 32 T cell receptor beta chains below, sequenced in a study of cytomegalovirus exposure and HLA in healthy donors. Sequencing was performed with immunoSEQ multiplex PCR; in TCRdb, only in-frame clones are kept and a portion is missing. The sample has around 180,000 clones, roughly 88% seen once. Sequencing was done on a sample of PBMCs. These receptors came from a woman aged 18-35 years in good health and CMV-seronegative.

The V call is TRBV9, the J call TRBJ2-1; TRBD2 agrees at 11 bases. The length of the CDR3 is 16 residues. CDR1 and CDR2 from the germline V gene are SGDLS and YYNGEE. V trimming: 0 bases; J trimming: 4 bases; junction bases outside the gene matches: 3. Written as DNA, the CDR3 is TGTGCCAGCAGCGTAGCCGGGACTAGCGGATACAATGAGCAGTTCTTC. Residues: CASSVAGTSGYNEQFF. The whole variable domain, remainder taken from reference TRBV9 and TRBJ2-1, is DSGVTQTPKHLITATGQRVTLRCSPRSGDLSVYWYQQSLDQGLQFLIQYYNGEERAKGNILERFSAQQFPDLHSELNLSSLELGDSALYFCASSVAGTSGYNEQFFGPGTRLTVL.

This chain links TRBV11-3 with TRBJ1-1; no firm D call. The CDR3 is made up of 14 amino acids. The ends were cut back, 5 bases at V and 4 bases at J, with 14 bases in the middle. The germline V gene encodes CDR1 SGHNT and CDR2 YENEEA. CDR3 protein: CASSQVVGVTEAFF. DNA for the CDR3: TGTGCCAGCAGCCAAGTTGTCGGGGTCACTGAAGCTTTCTTT.

V and J are TRBV2 and TRBJ2-1, with TRBD2 as a possible D gene (6 bases). The CDR3 covers 14 residues. Germline loops: CDR1 SNHLY, CDR2 FYNNEI. Trimming cost V 8 bases and J 15 bases, with 26 bases left between them. This CDR3 is CASSPGRLGLQGFF. CDR3 DNA sequence: TGTGCCAGCTCCCCGGGGAGACTAGGACTCCAAGGGTTCTTC.

This clone was seen a handful of times. A read error may account for a junction end that differs from germline. The chain employs TRBV30 and TRBJ1-2, with 7 bases aligning to TRBD1. From germline, CDR1 is GTSNPN and CDR2 SVGIG (reference sequence). This CDR3 has 10 residues. CDR3 nucleotide sequence: TGTGCCTGGAGTCCCCGACAGGGTCACTTC. Translating gives CAWSPRQGHF.

This sequence joins TRBV19 and TRBJ1-2; 9 nucleotides match TRBD1. The CDR3 sequence is 14 residues long. Germline CDR1 LNHDA, CDR2 SQIVND (reference sequence). Trimming at V came to 6 bases and at J to 0 bases, leaving 2 bases not matched to a gene. The CDR3 loop is CASRGTGSNYGYTF. CDR3 bases: TGTGCCAGTAGAGGGACAGGGTCTAACTATGGCTACACCTTC.

The J gene is TRBJ1-1, the V gene TRBV9; TRBD1 is a possible D gene (6 bases). CDR3 length: 12 residues. The germline CDR1 and CDR2 sequences are SGDLS and YYNGEE. V lost 5 bases and J lost 7, with 12 bases in between. The CDR3 bases are TGTGCCAGCAGGGGCACAGGGCTTGAAGCTTTCTTT. Translating it yields CASRGTGLEAFF.

The CDR3 region has the DNA TGTGCCACCAGCAGAGATCCATCCACTGAAGCTTTCTTT. Its protein product is CATSRDPSTEAFF. This chain joins TRBV15 and TRBJ1-1; D gene ambiguous. Germline V gene data show CDR1 as LNHNV and CDR2 as YYDKDF (reference sequence). This CDR3 comprises 13 residues. V was cut by 0 bases and J by 4 bases, with 6 bases left in between.

V and J are TRBV11-3 and TRBJ1-3, with D possibly matching TRBD1 (6 bases). Looked up from germline, CDR1 is SGHNT and CDR2 is YENEEA. Trimming removed 1 base from V and 0 bases from J, with 7 bases in between. The CDR3 is made up of 15 amino acids. Here the CDR3 reads CASSLGDTSGNTIYF. The DNA for the CDR3 is TGTGCCAGCAGCTTAGGGGACACCTCTGGAAACACCATATATTTT.

This chain connects TRBV30 to TRBJ1-2; 7 bases align to TRBD1. The germline V gene has CDR1 GTSNPN and CDR2 SVGIG (reference sequence). CDR3 size: 13 residues. The junction had 8 bases not matched to a gene; V was cut back by 2 bases and J by 8 bases. The CDR3 reads CAWSSQGVGGYTF. CDR3 DNA sequence: TGTGCCTGGAGTTCTCAGGGGGTAGGGGGCTACACCTTC.

This clone turned up a few times. CDR3 protein: CASSFRGRETQYF. CDR3 DNA sequence: TGTGCCAGCAGTTTCAGGGGGCGTGAGACCCAGTACTTC. The chain has TRBV27 and TRBJ2-5; 8 bases line up with TRBD1. Germline V gene lookup returns CDR1 MNHEY and CDR2 SMNVEV (reference sequence). Trimming removed 3 bases from V and 5 bases from J; junction bases left unmatched: 2. The CDR3 runs 13 residues.

CDR3 in DNA: TGTGCCAGCTCACCGGAGGCTTATGGCTCTGAAGCTTTCTTT. Its translation is CASSPEAYGSEAFF. The chain has TRBV18 and TRBJ1-1; D is undetermined. V lost 3 bases and J lost 6, with 14 bases in between. Germline CDR1 reads KGHSH; CDR2 reads LQKENI. CDR3 length equals 14 residues. Full variable domain (outside the CDR3, taken from reference TRBV18 and TRBJ1-1): NAGVMQNPRHLVRRRGQEARLRCSPMKGHSHVYWYRQLPEEGLKFMVYLQKENIIDESGMPKERFSAEFPKEGPSILRIQQVVRGDSAAYFCASSPEAYGSEAFFGQGTRLTVV.

This chain connects TRBV6-1 to TRBJ1-4, with 9 nucleotides matching TRBD1. CDR3 size: 16 residues. The V segment lost 0 bases and the J segment 6 bases; nucleotides outside the gene matches: 5. Per germline, CDR1 MNHNS and CDR2 SASEGT. The CDR3 reads CASSEAQGQGDEKLFF. CDR3 bases: TGTGCCAGCAGTGAAGCGCAGGGACAGGGAGATGAAAAACTGTTTTTT.

V and J are TRBV2 and TRBJ1-5; unclear D gene. Germline loops: CDR1 SNHLY, CDR2 FYNNEI. CDR3 length: 20 residues. V lost 2 bases and J 2 bases, leaving 25 bases between the germline ends. DNA of the CDR3: TGTGCCAGCAGTGAAAGTCTTGTTGACTTTGGAGCCAGACGCAATCAGCCCCAGCATTTT. Its translation is CASSESLVDFGARRNQPQHF.

This chain uses TRBV4-1 with TRBJ2-2, with 9 bases matching TRBD1. Germline lookup yields CDR1 MGHRA and CDR2 YSYEKL. The junction had 5 bases not matched to a gene; V was cut back by 3 bases and J by 6 bases. This CDR3 comprises 15 residues. CDR3 coding DNA: TGCGCCAGCAGCCAGGGGGACAGGGAACCCGGGGAGCTGTTTTTT. Translating it yields CASSQGDREPGELFF.

This sequence joins TRBV5-4 and TRBJ1-2; weak D call: TRBD1 (6 bases). Germline CDR1 SGHNT, CDR2 YYREEE (reference sequence). With 4 bases removed from V and 0 bases from J, the gap between germline ends came to 10 bases. The CDR3 sequence is 14 residues long. The CDR3 nucleotides read TGTGCCAGCAGCCCGGACAGCACTAACTATGGCTACACCTTC. Translating it yields CASSPDSTNYGYTF.

This chain links TRBV5-1 with TRBJ2-2; D possibly corresponds to TRBD1 (6 bases). The CDR3 totals 15 residues. V lost 6 bases to trimming and J lost 5 bases, with 17 bases between them. Germline V gene sequence: CDR1 SGHRS, CDR2 YFSETQ. In DNA, the CDR3 is TGCGCCAGCACCTTTCGGACAGTGCGGACCGGGGAGCTGTTTTTT. Amino acid sequence: CASTFRTVRTGELFF.

J is TRBJ2-1 and V is TRBV30, with D possibly TRBD2 on 6 matching bases. Germline V CDR1 and CDR2: GTSNPN, SVGIG (reference sequence). Trimming removed 1 base from V and 10 bases from J, with 11 bases in between. CDR3 length: 12 amino acids. Written as DNA, the CDR3 is TGTGCCTGGAGTGGAAGGAGGGAAGAGCAGTTCTTC. Amino acid sequence: CAWSGRREEQFF.

This chain joins TRBV2 and TRBJ2-3; D remains unclear. Trimming shortened V by 7 bases and J by 0 bases, and 14 bases separated the two germline ends. The CDR3 runs 15 residues. Germline CDR1 and CDR2: SNHLY and FYNNEI. CDR3 in DNA: TGTGCCAGCATGGGCCTCCTGGATAGCACAGATACGCAGTATTTT. Translated, it gives CASMGLLDSTDTQYF.

The chain combines TRBV2 with TRBJ1-2; D not resolved. Trimming took off 1 base at V and 6 bases at J, with 21 bases between the two ends. CDR3 length: 17 amino acids. CDR1 is SNHLY, CDR2 FYNNEI, per germline. Here the CDR3 DNA reads TGTGCCAGCAGTGAAGAGCGGGGATTCTCAAAGAAAAATGGCTACACCTTC. As protein: CASSEERGFSKKNGYTF. The full variable domain, its missing parts supplied by reference TRBV2 and TRBJ1-2, is EPEVTQTPSHQVTQMGQEVILRCVPISNHLYFYWYRQILGQKVEFLVSFYNNEISEKSEIFDDQFSVERPDGSNFTLKIRSTKLEDSAMYFCASSEERGFSKKNGYTFGSGTRLTVV.

This chain links TRBV5-1 with TRBJ2-5, with D possibly being TRBD2 (6 bases). V was cut by 1 base and J by 4 bases, with 11 bases left in between. Germline-derived CDR1 and CDR2 are SGHRS and YFSETQ. The CDR3 spans 14 residues. CDR3 sequence: CASSLYLGGETQYF. The CDR3 nucleotides are TGCGCCAGCAGCTTGTATTTGGGGGGAGAGACCCAGTACTTC.

The DNA for the CDR3 is TGTGCCAGCAGCGATGAACAGGGGTGGGGAACTGAAGCTTTCTTT. This codes for CASSDEQGWGTEAFF. The gene calls are TRBV6-1 and TRBJ1-1; 7 bases match TRBD1. Per germline, CDR1 MNHNS and CDR2 SASEGT. This CDR3 has 15 amino acids. J lost 5 bases, V lost 6 bases, and 12 bases had no gene match.

The chain has TRBV18 and TRBJ1-5, with D perhaps TRBD1 (6 bases). The CDR3 is 15 residues long. The ends were cut back, 5 bases at V and 0 bases at J, with 11 bases in the middle. The germline gives CDR1 KGHSH, CDR2 LQKENI. The CDR3 DNA reads as TGTGCCAGCTCAATATCAGGGGCTAGCAATCAGCCCCAGCATTTT. Amino acids: CASSISGASNQPQHF.

The rearrangement uses TRBV13 and TRBJ1-5; the match to TRBD1 covers 7 bases. Unmatched junction bases numbered 5, after V lost 2 bases and J lost 4 bases. The CDR3 totals 15 residues. CDR1 and CDR2 from the germline V gene are PRHDT and FYEKMQ (reference sequence). CDR3 coding DNA: TGTGCCAGCAGCTTAACAGGGGCTGTTAATCAGCCCCAGCATTTT. This translates into CASSLTGAVNQPQHF.

The chain couples TRBV10-2 to TRBJ2-1; possible D gene TRBD2, 6 bases. The CDR3 is 13 residues long. Germline V gene sequence: CDR1 WSHSY, CDR2 SAAADI. V dropped 3 bases and J dropped 4 bases, with 7 bases sitting between them. Here the CDR3 DNA reads TGCGCCAGCAGTGAACGGGAGTACAATGAGCAGTTCTTC. Translated: CASSEREYNEQFF.

The chain recombines TRBV5-1 with TRBJ2-3; 7 bases map to TRBD2. J gave up 4 bases and V 4 bases, and 12 bases lay outside the gene matches. CDR3 length: 16 residues. Germline loops: CDR1 SGHRS, CDR2 YFSETQ. The CDR3 DNA is TGCGCCAGCAGCCCGGTTGGCGGGAGAACGGCAGATACGCAGTATTTT. Its translation: CASSPVGGRTADTQYF.

This chain links TRBV2 with TRBJ1-1; D is perhaps TRBD1 (6 bases). The CDR3 runs to 15 residues. CDR1 is SNHLY and CDR2 is FYNNEI in the germline V gene. V was pared by 6 bases and J by 4 bases, with 18 bases between. In DNA form, the CDR3 reads TGTGCCAGCAGATTAAATACAGGGACGGGCACTGAAGCTTTCTTT. Encoded protein: CASRLNTGTGTEAFF.

As regards this clone: The same CDR3 arises from other DNA sequences in this sample as well. The chain recombines TRBV19 with TRBJ2-7; 10 bases line up with TRBD1. The CDR3 runs 15 residues. After removal of 3 bases from V and 2 bases from J, the junction contained 4 bases not matched to a gene. Germline assignment: CDR1 LNHDA and CDR2 SQIVND (reference sequence). Here the CDR3 DNA reads TGTGCCAGTAGTATCACCGGGACAGGGGCCTACGAGCAGTACTTC. Translation gives CASSITGTGAYEQYF.

V and J are TRBV5-4 and TRBJ2-3, with 7 bases that match TRBD2. In germline, CDR1 is SGHNT, CDR2 YYREEE (reference sequence). With 0 bases clipped from V and 0 bases from J, the junction kept 10 bases outside the gene matches. The CDR3 is made up of 18 amino acids. CDR3 nucleotide sequence: TGTGCCAGCAGCTTGGATCCGTCGCGGGAGAGGAGCACAGATACGCAGTATTTT. This sequence encodes CASSLDPSRERSTDTQYF.

This clone showed up just once. V and J are TRBV4-2 and TRBJ2-1; 13 bases line up with TRBD2. This CDR3 region has 16 residues. After removal of 2 bases from V and 12 bases from J, the junction contained 10 bases not matched to a gene. Germline V lookup: CDR1 LGHNA, CDR2 YNFKEQ. CDR3 coding DNA: TGTGCCAGCAGCCAATTAGCCGGGACTAGCGGGATGGTGCAGTTCTTC. This codes for CASSQLAGTSGMVQFF.

For this clone: This sample includes further DNA sequences coding for the same CDR3. The genes are TRBV19 and TRBJ2-7, with TRBD1 matching 7 bases. The CDR3 spans 13 residues. Germline-derived CDR1 and CDR2 are LNHDA and SQIVND (reference sequence). Losses at the gene ends were 6 bases for V and 0 bases for J; bases not matched to a gene: 2. CDR3 bases: TGTGCCAGTAGCCGACAGGGCTCCTACGAGCAGTACTTC. Amino acid sequence: CASSRQGSYEQYF.

The rearrangement joins TRBV6-6 to TRBJ1-1; tentative D call: TRBD1 (6 bases). This CDR3 region has 16 residues. Trimming cost V 4 bases and J 0 bases, with 15 bases left between them. The V gene's germline CDR1 is MNHNY and CDR2 SVGAGI (reference sequence). The CDR3 protein is CASSSPRTAMNTEAFF. CDR3 coding DNA: TGTGCCAGCAGTTCGCCTCGGACAGCCATGAACACTGAAGCTTTCTTT.

This chain joins TRBV11-2 and TRBJ2-7; 9 bases are shared with TRBD1. After removal of 5 bases from V and 6 bases from J, the junction contained 14 bases not matched to a gene. The CDR3 is made up of 16 amino acids. Germline CDR1 and CDR2: SGHAT and FQNNGV. The CDR3 coding sequence is TGTGCCAGCAGCCCGATACCGGGACAGGGTGGTAGCGAGCAGTACTTC. Translating it yields CASSPIPGQGGSEQYF.